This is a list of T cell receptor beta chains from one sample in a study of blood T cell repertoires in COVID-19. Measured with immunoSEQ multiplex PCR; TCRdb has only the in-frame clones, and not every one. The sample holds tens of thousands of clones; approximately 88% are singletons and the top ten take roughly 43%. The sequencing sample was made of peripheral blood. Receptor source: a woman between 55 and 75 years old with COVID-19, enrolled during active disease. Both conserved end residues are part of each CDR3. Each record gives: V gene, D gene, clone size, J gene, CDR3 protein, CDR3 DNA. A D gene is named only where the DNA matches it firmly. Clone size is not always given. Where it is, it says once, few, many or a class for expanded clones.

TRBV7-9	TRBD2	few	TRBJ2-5	CASSFGTSEETQYF	TGTGCCAGCAGCTTTGGGACTAGCGAAGAGACCCAGTACTTC
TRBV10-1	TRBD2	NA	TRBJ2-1	CASSESSGRAKEFIDEQFF	TGCGCCAGCAGTGAGTCCAGCGGGAGGGCAAAGGAATTTATCGATGAGCAGTTCTTC
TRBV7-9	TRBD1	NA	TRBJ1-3	CASSKGQGAGNTIYF	TGTGCCAGCAGCAAGGGACAGGGGGCAGGGAACACCATATATTTT
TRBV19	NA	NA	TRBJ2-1	CASSLAQYRDNEQFF	TGTGCCAGTAGTCTAGCCCAGTATCGGGACAATGAGCAGTTCTTC
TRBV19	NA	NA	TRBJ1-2	CASQSSDRPLYGYTF	TGTGCCAGCCAATCGTCGGACAGACCACTCTATGGCTACACCTTC
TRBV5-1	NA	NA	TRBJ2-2	CASSFQGTGELFF	TGCGCCAGCAGCTTTCAGGGGACCGGGGAGCTGTTTTTT
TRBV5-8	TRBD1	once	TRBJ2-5	CASSRGQGQETQYF	TGTGCCAGCAGCCGGGGACAGGGCCAAGAGACCCAGTACTTC
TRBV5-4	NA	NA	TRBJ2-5	CASSSQETQYF	TGTGCCAGCAGCTCACAAGAGACCCAGTACTTC
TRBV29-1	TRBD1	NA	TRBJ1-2	CSVEWRWTGEGYTF	TGCAGCGTTGAATGGCGTTGGACAGGGGAGGGCTACACCTTC
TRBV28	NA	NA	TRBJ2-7	CASSFAPSGYEQYF	TGTGCCAGCAGTTTTGCTCCGAGTGGCTACGAGCAGTACTTC
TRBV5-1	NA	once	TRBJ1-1	CASSAPGHLSSMNTEAFF	TGCGCCAGCAGCGCCCCGGGACACCTCTCCAGCATGAACACTGAAGCTTTCTTT
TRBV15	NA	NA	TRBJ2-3	CATSRVRLYITDTQYF	TGTGCCACCAGCAGAGTGAGGCTATATATCACAGATACGCAGTATTTT
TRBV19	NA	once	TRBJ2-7	CASSMGQATYEQYF	TGTGCCAGTAGTATGGGCCAGGCCACCTACGAGCAGTACTTC
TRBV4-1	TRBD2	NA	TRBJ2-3	CASSQDRGSGRPDTQYF	TGCGCCAGCAGCCAAGATAGGGGTAGCGGGAGGCCAGATACGCAGTATTTT
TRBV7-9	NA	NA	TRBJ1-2	CASRPHRKCYGYTF	TGTGCCAGCAGGCCACACAGAAAATGCTATGGCTACACCTTC
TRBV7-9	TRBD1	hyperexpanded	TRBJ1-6	CASSDHTLQGAGSPLHF	TGTGCCAGCAGCGACCACACACTCCAGGGGGCGGGTTCACCCCTCCACTTT
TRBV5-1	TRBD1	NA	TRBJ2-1	CASSPLGTGGWNEQFF	TGCGCCAGCAGCCCTCTTGGGACAGGGGGCTGGAATGAGCAGTTCTTC
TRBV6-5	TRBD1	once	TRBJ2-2	CASADRLTGELFF	TGTGCCAGCGCGGACAGGCTCACCGGGGAGCTGTTTTTT
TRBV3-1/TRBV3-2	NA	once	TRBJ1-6	CASSQGTGDSPLHF	TGTGCCAGCAGCCAAGGGACCGGGGATTCACCCCTCCACTTT
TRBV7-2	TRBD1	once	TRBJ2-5	CASSSRTGGSRETQYF	TGTGCCAGCAGCTCCCGGACAGGGGGCTCACGGGAGACCCAGTACTTC
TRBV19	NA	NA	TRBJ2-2	CASNPQGTGELFF	TGTGCCAGTAACCCACAGGGAACCGGGGAGCTGTTTTTT
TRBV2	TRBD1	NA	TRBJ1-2	CASNRGGYGYTF	TGTGCCAGCAACAGGGGGGGGTATGGCTACACCTTC
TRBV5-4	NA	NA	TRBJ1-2	CASSPGQAGTNYGYTF	TGTGCCAGCAGCCCGGGCCAGGCGGGTACTAACTATGGCTACACCTTC
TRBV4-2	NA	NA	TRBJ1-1	CASSDRGDTEAFF	TGTGCCAGCAGCGACCGGGGTGACACTGAAGCTTTCTTT
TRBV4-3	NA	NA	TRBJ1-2	CASSQKFKMGQGYGYTF	TGCGCCAGCAGCCAAAAGTTTAAAATGGGGCAGGGCTATGGCTACACCTTC
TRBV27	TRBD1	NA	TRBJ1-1	CASSVQGPNTEAFF	TGTGCCAGCAGTGTACAGGGGCCGAACACTGAAGCTTTCTTT
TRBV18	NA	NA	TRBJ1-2	CASSRRVMVYGYTF	TGTGCCAGCTCACGGAGGGTGATGGTCTATGGCTACACCTTC
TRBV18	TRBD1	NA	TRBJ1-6	CASSPRTGGDNSPLHF	TGTGCCAGCTCACCTCGGACAGGGGGTGATAATTCACCCCTCCACTTT
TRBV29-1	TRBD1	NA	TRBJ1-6	CSVEWDSFSSYNSPLHF	TGCAGCGTTGAATGGGACAGTTTCAGCTCCTATAATTCACCCCTCCACTTT
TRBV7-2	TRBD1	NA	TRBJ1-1	CASRRQGEGSTEAFF	TGTGCCAGCAGGAGACAGGGGGAGGGAAGCACTGAAGCTTTCTTT
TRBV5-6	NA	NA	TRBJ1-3	CASSFGGLGNTIYF	TGTGCCAGCAGCTTCGGGGGGCTCGGAAACACCATATATTTT
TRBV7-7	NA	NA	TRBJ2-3	CASSLIQGDTQYF	TGTGCCAGCAGCCTAATTCAGGGAGATACGCAGTATTTT
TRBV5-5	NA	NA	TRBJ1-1	CASSLASGPEAFF	TGTGCCAGCAGCTTGGCGTCAGGCCCCGAAGCTTTCTTT
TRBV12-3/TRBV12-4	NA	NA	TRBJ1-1	CASSKEMNTEAFF	TGTGCCAGCAGTAAAGAGATGAACACTGAAGCTTTCTTT
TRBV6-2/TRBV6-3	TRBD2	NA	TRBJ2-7	CASSRGTSGTFYEQYF	TGTGCCAGCAGTCGGGGGACTAGCGGGACCTTCTACGAGCAGTACTTC
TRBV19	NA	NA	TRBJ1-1	CASSISVNTEAFF	TGTGCCAGTAGTATATCTGTGAACACTGAAGCTTTCTTT
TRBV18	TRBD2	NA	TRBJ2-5	CASSPRGGFGETQYF	TGTGCCAGCTCACCACGCGGGGGGTTCGGAGAGACCCAGTACTTC
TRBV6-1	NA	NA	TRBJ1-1	CASSEPATSNTEAFF	TGTGCCAGCAGTGAACCGGCGACATCGAACACTGAAGCTTTCTTT
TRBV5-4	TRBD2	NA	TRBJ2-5	CASSPLAGDETQYF	TGTGCCAGCAGCCCGCTAGCGGGAGATGAGACCCAGTACTTC
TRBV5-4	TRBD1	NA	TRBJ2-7	CASSRQGTGSYEQYF	TGTGCCAGCAGCCGACAGGGTACGGGCTCCTACGAGCAGTACTTC
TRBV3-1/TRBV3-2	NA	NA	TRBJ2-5	CASSPWSGEETQYF	TGTGCCAGCAGCCCCTGGTCGGGAGAAGAGACCCAGTACTTC
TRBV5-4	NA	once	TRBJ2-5	CASSYWTSQETQYF	TGTGCCAGCAGCTATTGGACTTCACAAGAGACCCAGTACTTC
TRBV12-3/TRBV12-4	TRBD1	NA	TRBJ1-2	CASSPRDSSGYTF	TGTGCCAGCAGTCCCCGGGACAGCTCTGGCTACACCTTC
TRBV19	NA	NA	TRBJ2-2	CAGSHPVTGELFF	TGTGCCGGCTCCCATCCCGTCACCGGGGAGCTGTTTTTT
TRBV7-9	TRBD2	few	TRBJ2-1	CASRLAGNNEQFF	TGTGCCAGCCGACTAGCGGGTAACAATGAGCAGTTCTTC
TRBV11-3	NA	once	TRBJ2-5	CASSLVLKETQYF	TGTGCCAGCAGCTTAGTACTCAAAGAGACCCAGTACTTC
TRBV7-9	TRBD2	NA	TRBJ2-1	CASSPGGEQFF	TGTGCCAGCAGCCCGGGGGGGGAGCAGTTCTTC
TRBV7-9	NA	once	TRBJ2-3	CASSAYKDTQYF	TGTGCCAGCAGCGCTTACAAGGATACGCAGTATTTT
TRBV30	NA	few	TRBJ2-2	CAWGALHGTGELFF	TGTGCCTGGGGCGCTCTTCACGGTACCGGGGAGCTGTTTTTT
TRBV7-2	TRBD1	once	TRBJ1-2	CASSLVTGSGGYTF	TGTGCCAGCAGCTTAGTGACAGGGTCGGGTGGCTACACCTTC
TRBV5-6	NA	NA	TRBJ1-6	CASSLLDSHSPLHF	TGTGCCAGCAGCTTGCTGGACAGCCATTCGCCCCTCCACTTT
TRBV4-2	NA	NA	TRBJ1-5	CASSQTQNQPQHF	TGTGCCAGCAGCCAAACGCAGAATCAGCCCCAGCATTTT
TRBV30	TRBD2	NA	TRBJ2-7	CAWSSGSSYEQYF	TGTGCCTGGTCTAGCGGGAGCTCCTACGAGCAGTACTTC
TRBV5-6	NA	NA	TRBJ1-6	CASSRLESYRGEPLHF	TGTGCCAGCAGCCGCTTGGAATCGTACCGGGGAGAACCCCTCCACTTT
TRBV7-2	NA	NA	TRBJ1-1	CASSLVGDTEAFF	TGTGCCAGCAGCTTAGTAGGGGACACTGAAGCTTTCTTT